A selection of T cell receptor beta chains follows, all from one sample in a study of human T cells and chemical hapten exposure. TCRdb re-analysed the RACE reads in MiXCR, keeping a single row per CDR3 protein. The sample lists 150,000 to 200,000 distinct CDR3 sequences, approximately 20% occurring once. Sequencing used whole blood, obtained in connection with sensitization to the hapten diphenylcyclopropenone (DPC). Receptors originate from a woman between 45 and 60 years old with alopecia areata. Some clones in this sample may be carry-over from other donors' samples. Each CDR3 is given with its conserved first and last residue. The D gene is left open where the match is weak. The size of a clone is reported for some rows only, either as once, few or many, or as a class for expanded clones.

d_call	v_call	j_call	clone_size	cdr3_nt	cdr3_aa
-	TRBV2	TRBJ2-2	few	TGTGCCAGCAGTGCAGCCGGGAGCGACACCGGGGAGCTGTTTTTT	CASSAAGSDTGELFF
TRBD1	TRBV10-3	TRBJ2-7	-	TGTGCCACTGGGACAGGGGGGTACGAGCAGTACTTC	CATGTGGYEQYF
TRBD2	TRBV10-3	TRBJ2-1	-	TGTGCCATCAGTGATGGGACTAGTGATGAGCAGTTCTTC	CAISDGTSDEQFF
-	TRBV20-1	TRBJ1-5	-	TGCAGTGCTAGAGTTGTGGGATACGCCAATCAGCCCCAGCATTTT	CSARVVGYANQPQHF
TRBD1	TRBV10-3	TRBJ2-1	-	TGTGCCATAAGTCCCGGGACAGGGGTCCGGGACCTAGGGGATGAGCAGTTCTTC	CAISPGTGVRDLGDEQFF
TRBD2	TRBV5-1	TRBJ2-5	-	TGCGCCAGCAGCTTTTTAGCGGGGCAAGAGACCCAGTACTTC	CASSFLAGQETQYF
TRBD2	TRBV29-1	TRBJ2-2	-	TGCAGCGTTGAGATTAGCGGGAAAAACACCGGGGAGCTGTTTTTT	CSVEISGKNTGELFF
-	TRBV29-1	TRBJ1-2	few	TGCAGCGCAGGGTGGGACTATGGCTACACCTTC	CSAGWDYGYTF
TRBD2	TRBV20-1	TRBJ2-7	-	TGCAGTGCTAGTAGCTTTACTAGCGGGAGGTACGGGCAGTACTTC	CSASSFTSGRYGQYF
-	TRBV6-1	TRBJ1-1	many	TGTGCCTCCATATCCGGGGCGGGGGCGAACACTGAAGCTTTCTTT	CASISGAGANTEAFF
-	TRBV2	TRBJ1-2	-	TGTGCCAGCTCTTGGGGCAGGGTCGACTATGGCTACACCTTC	CASSWGRVDYGYTF
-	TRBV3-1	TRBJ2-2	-	TGTGCCAGCAGCCAATTACAACAGGGCACCGGGGAGCTGTTTTTT	CASSQLQQGTGELFF